A single sample gave rise to the 14 T cell receptor beta chains below, sequenced in a study of monozygotic twins with inflammatory bowel disease. TCRdb reanalyzed the 5' RACE reads, giving one entry per CDR3 protein sequence and no DNA. This sample carries around 370,000 distinct CDR3 sequences, with around 2.6% going to the ten biggest clones. Sample: blood. These receptors were obtained from a human donor with ulcerative colitis or Crohn's disease, or a healthy co-twin of an affected twin (not recorded which).

The CDR3 reads CSARALLKSYEQYF. The V gene is TRBV20-1, the J gene TRBJ2-7. CDR1 is DFQATT, CDR2 SNEGSKA, per germline (reference sequence). The CDR3 extends over 14 amino acids.

The chain carries TRBV11-1 and TRBJ1-4; as DNA is missing, the TRBD1 call by TCRdb cannot be tested. Per the germline V gene, CDR1 is SGHAT and CDR2 is FQDESV (reference sequence). The CDR3 length is 18 residues. The CDR3 loop reads CASSPPVGRGEYNEKLFF.

The V call is TRBV5-4, the J call TRBJ2-1; there is no DNA to check the TCRdb D call of TRBD2. The CDR3 has 15 amino acids. Per the germline V gene, CDR1 is SGHNT and CDR2 is YYREEE (reference sequence). The chain's CDR3 is CASSWDGGSYNEQFF.

The chain uses TRBV20-1 and TRBJ2-1; with no DNA, the TCRdb D assignment of TRBD2 cannot be verified. The germline V gene encodes CDR1 DFQATT and CDR2 SNEGSKA (reference sequence). The length of the CDR3 is 15 residues. The CDR3 reads CSAHPFQRGYNEQFF.

The chain couples TRBV4-3 to TRBJ2-4; TCRdb proposes TRBD2, but this gene call is untestable without DNA. From germline, CDR1 is LGHNA and CDR2 YSLEER. The CDR3 totals 19 residues. CDR3 region: CASSQDLLGGGSAKNIQYF.

The rearrangement joins TRBV6-2 or TRBV6-3 to TRBJ1-6. In germline, CDR1 is MNHEY, CDR2 SVGEGT. The CDR3 is 14 amino acids. CDR3 sequence: CASTPENLNSPLHF.

The rearrangement joins TRBV5-1 to TRBJ1-2. The CDR3 contains 14 residues. Per the germline V gene, CDR1 is SGHRS and CDR2 is YFSETQ. CDR3: CASSLDRVYYGYTF.

The J gene is TRBJ2-3, the V gene TRBV24-1; TCRdb indicates TRBD2, and absent DNA this call remains unverified. Germline V gene data show CDR1 as KGHDR and CDR2 as SFDVKD. This CDR3 is 16 amino acids long. CDR3 protein: CATSEVAGNSTDTQYF.

The V and J genes are TRBV12-3 or TRBV12-4 and TRBJ2-3. This CDR3 region has 13 residues. The CDR3 loop is CASSRVNTDTQYF.

The V and J genes are TRBV4-1 and TRBJ2-1; without DNA, the TCRdb call of TRBD2 cannot be checked. The CDR3 consists of 18 residues. The germline gives CDR1 MGHRA, CDR2 YSYEKL. The CDR3 protein is CASSQVTASGGARYEQFF.

V gene TRBV7-9 combines with J gene TRBJ2-1. Per germline, CDR1 SEHNR and CDR2 FQNEAQ (reference sequence). This CDR3 comprises 15 residues. CDR3 residues: CASSLPDGVRNEQFF.

This chain joins TRBV18 and TRBJ1-6. This CDR3 spans 16 amino acids. Germline V CDR1 and CDR2: KGHSH, LQKENI. The CDR3 spells CASSPTSVDYNSPLHF.

The rearrangement uses TRBV5-1 and TRBJ1-1; the TRBD1 assignment by TCRdb is unverifiable without DNA. The CDR3 is made up of 14 amino acids. CDR1 is SGHRS, CDR2 YFSETQ, per germline. CDR3 region: CASSLDRVNTEAFF.

The V gene is TRBV9, the J gene TRBJ2-7; TCRdb returns TRBD1, unconfirmable since there is no DNA. The CDR3 covers 12 residues. Per germline, CDR1 SGDLS and CDR2 YYNGEE. CDR3 protein: CASSGDRGEQYF.